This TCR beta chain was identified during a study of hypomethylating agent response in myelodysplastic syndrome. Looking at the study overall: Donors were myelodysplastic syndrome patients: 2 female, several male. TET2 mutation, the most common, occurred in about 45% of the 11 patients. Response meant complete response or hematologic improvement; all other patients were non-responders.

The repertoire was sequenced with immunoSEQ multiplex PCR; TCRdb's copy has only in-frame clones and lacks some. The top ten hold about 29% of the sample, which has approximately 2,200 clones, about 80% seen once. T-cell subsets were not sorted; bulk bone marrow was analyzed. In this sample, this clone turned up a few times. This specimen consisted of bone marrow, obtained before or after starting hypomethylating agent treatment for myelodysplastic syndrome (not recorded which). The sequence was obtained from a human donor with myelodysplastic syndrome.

For the CDR3, the DNA is TGTGCCAGCAGCCAAGAACTAGCGGGAGCAGATACGCAGTATTTT. This codes for CASSQELAGADTQYF. The chain joins TRBV4-2 to TRBJ2-3; the match to TRBD2 covers 11 bases. There are 15 residues in the CDR3. Germline lookup yields CDR1 LGHNA and CDR2 YNFKEQ. V gave up 0 bases and J gave up 4 bases; unmatched junction bases: 0.